Listed below are T cell receptor beta chains from one sample, sequenced in a study of shared clonotypes between healthy human individuals. Libraries were prepared by immunoSEQ multiplex PCR; TCRdb keeps only in-frame clonotypes and omits some of them. The sample lists around 2.1 million clones, 90% to 95% occurring once. Input material: naive CD8+ T cells from PBMCs. The receptors derive from a man aged 18 to 30 in good health. Some clones in this sample may be carry-over from other donors' samples. The CDR3 runs from the conserved cysteine through the conserved F or W. Each record gives: D gene, clone size, J gene, V gene, CDR3 DNA, CDR3 protein. D genes are given only for firm matches. Expanded clones get a size class; other rows say once, few or many, or leave the size out.

>NA|NA|TRBJ2-1|TRBV6-5
TGTGCCAGCAGTTCCTATTCGGGATCCTACAATGAGCAGTTCTTC
CASSSYSGSYNEQFF
>NA|few|TRBJ1-3|TRBV19
TGTGCCAGTAGTATCGCGTCGGGGGCGGGAAACACCATATATTTT
CASSIASGAGNTIYF
>NA|NA|TRBJ2-3|TRBV10-3
TGTGCCATCAAGGACGGGACGCTCACAGATACGCAGTATTTT
CAIKDGTLTDTQYF
>NA|NA|TRBJ1-1|TRBV7-9
TGTGCCAGCAGCTTAAATAGCGGCAGGGTAGCTTTCTTT
CASSLNSGRVAFF
>TRBD2|NA|TRBJ2-1|TRBV7-6
TGTGCCAGCAGCTTCCTAGCGGGAGAGTTAGCCAATGAGCAGTTCTTC
CASSFLAGELANEQFF
>NA|once|TRBJ2-1|TRBV2
TGTGCCAGCAGGGGCTGGGGGGAAGTAGGCTCCTACAATGAGCAGTTCTTC
CASRGWGEVGSYNEQFF
>NA|once|TRBJ2-7|TRBV6-5
TGTGCCAGCAGTTACTCGGGGGTACACTACGAGCAGTACTTC
CASSYSGVHYEQYF
>NA|NA|TRBJ1-1|TRBV5-6
TGTGCCAGCAGCTTGGGACGGTCTCTGACTGAAGCTTTCTTT
CASSLGRSLTEAFF
>NA|NA|TRBJ2-1|TRBV11-3
TGTGCCAGCAGCTTCGGGCCCCTCTCCTACAATGAGCAGTTCTTC
CASSFGPLSYNEQFF
>NA|NA|TRBJ2-3|TRBV19
TGTGCCAGTAGTCCCGGATCTAGCACAGATACGCAGTATTTT
CASSPGSSTDTQYF
>NA|NA|TRBJ1-2|TRBV4-1
TGCGCCAGCAGCCCCAGGGAGTCGGTTGGCTACACCTTC
CASSPRESVGYTF
>TRBD2|NA|TRBJ2-5|TRBV5-6
TGTGCCAGCAGCCGGGCGGGGGGACAAGAGACCCAGTACTTC
CASSRAGGQETQYF
>TRBD1|NA|TRBJ2-1|TRBV7-3
TGTGCCAGCAGCCCCGGGACAGGGGGCCTTGAGCAGTTCTTC
CASSPGTGGLEQFF
>NA|NA|TRBJ1-2|TRBV6-1
TGTGCCAGCAGTGATTGGGGGAATGGCTACACCTTC
CASSDWGNGYTF
>NA|NA|TRBJ2-2|TRBV9
TGTGCCAGCAGCGAACCAGCTGCCTGGGGCACCGGGGAGCTGTTTTTT
CASSEPAAWGTGELFF
>NA|NA|TRBJ2-3|TRBV5-1
TGCGCCAGCAGCTTGGTCGCGGATGCCACAGATACGCAGTATTTT
CASSLVADATDTQYF
>NA|NA|TRBJ2-7|TRBV20-1
TGCAGTGCTAGGAGAGGGTACGAGCAGTACTTC
CSARRGYEQYF
>NA|NA|TRBJ2-6|TRBV28
TGTGCCAGCAGTTTCACCGCTAGCCTCGATGGGGCCAACGTCCTGACTTTC
CASSFTASLDGANVLTF
>NA|NA|TRBJ1-6|TRBV30
TGTGCCTGGGCACGGGAAAACAGAGTCGACTATAATTCACCCCTCCACTTT
CAWARENRVDYNSPLHF
>NA|few|TRBJ1-2|TRBV10-2
TGCGCCAGCAGTGATGTTAAGTGGGGGCCTGGGGGCTACACCTTC
CASSDVKWGPGGYTF
>NA|NA|TRBJ1-1|TRBV7-2
TGTGCCAGCAGCTTGACAGTTCCGAACACTGAAGCTTTCTTT
CASSLTVPNTEAFF
>NA|NA|TRBJ2-7|TRBV11-2
TGTGCCAGCAGCCGGAGACCCTACGAGCAGTACTTC
CASSRRPYEQYF
>TRBD2|NA|TRBJ2-1|TRBV29-1
TGCAGCGTTGAGGGGACTAGCGGGAGGGAAACTTACAATGAGCAGTTCTTC
CSVEGTSGRETYNEQFF
>TRBD2|NA|TRBJ2-5|TRBV28
TGTGCCAGCAACCTTAGCGGGAGAGCTGAGACCCAGTACTTC
CASNLSGRAETQYF
>NA|once|TRBJ2-6|TRBV5-1
TGCGCCAGCAGCTCAACGCAGGGTATCATCGCTGGGGCCAACGTCCTGACTTTC
CASSSTQGIIAGANVLTF
>NA|NA|TRBJ1-1|TRBV12-5
TGTGCTAGTGGTTTGAGGGCCAAAGAAGCTTTCTTT
CASGLRAKEAFF
>NA|NA|TRBJ2-7|TRBV6-5
TGTGCCAGCAGCTATCGACAGTACTACGAGCAGTACTTC
CASSYRQYYEQYF
>NA|NA|TRBJ2-7|TRBV5-1
TGCGCCAGCAGCTTGTCGGCACAAGAGACTGGTCTCTCCTACGAGCAGTACTTC
CASSLSAQETGLSYEQYF
>TRBD1|NA|TRBJ1-1|TRBV9
TGTGCCAGCAGCCAAAAGGGACAGTCGAACACTGAAGCTTTCTTT
CASSQKGQSNTEAFF
>NA|NA|TRBJ2-5|TRBV27
TGTGCCAGCAGTAGCATCAACGGGCGGAACGGGGGAAGAGAGACCCAGTACTTC
CASSSINGRNGGRETQYF
>TRBD1|once|TRBJ2-7|TRBV14
TGTGCCAGCAGCCAAGAAACCACTGGCACCGGGACAGGATCCTACGAGCAGTACTTC
CASSQETTGTGTGSYEQYF
>TRBD2|NA|TRBJ2-1|TRBV9
TGTGCCAGCAGCGTTCTTAGCGGGATGGGGAATGAGCAGTTCTTC
CASSVLSGMGNEQFF
>TRBD2|NA|TRBJ2-2|TRBV9
TGTGCCAGCAGCGTATACTCTGCGGGGGAATACACCGGGGAGCTGTTTTTT
CASSVYSAGEYTGELFF
>NA|NA|TRBJ2-5|TRBV9
TGTGCCAGCAGCAACCCCGGGGAGACCCAGTACTTC
CASSNPGETQYF
>NA|NA|TRBJ1-5|TRBV30
TGTGCCTGGGGCTCCCTTGGAGATCAGCCCCAGCATTTT
CAWGSLGDQPQHF
>TRBD2|NA|TRBJ2-3|TRBV28
TGTGCCAGCATCCGACCTCGGGGGGACCCCGGGGATACGCAGTATTTT
CASIRPRGDPGDTQYF
>NA|NA|TRBJ2-3|TRBV15
TGTGCCACCCGAGTTTCTGGCGTTGGGGATACGCAGTATTTT
CATRVSGVGDTQYF
>NA|NA|TRBJ2-7|TRBV19
TGTGCCAGTAGTATAGTTTCACAGGGCCACGAGCAGTACTTC
CASSIVSQGHEQYF
>NA|NA|TRBJ2-5|TRBV19
TGTGCCAGTAGTATTCCTAGGAGAGAAGAGACCCAGTACTTC
CASSIPRREETQYF
>TRBD2|NA|TRBJ2-1|TRBV28
TGTGCCAGCAGTGCGGGACTAGCGTTGAATGAGCAGTTCTTC
CASSAGLALNEQFF
>NA|NA|TRBJ2-3|TRBV28
TGTGCCAGCAGCCTTATTCCCCCCGCGGGCACAGATACGCAGTATTTT
CASSLIPPAGTDTQYF
>NA|NA|TRBJ1-2|TRBV19
TGTGCCAGTAGTATAGGGGGGGGCCTTCCCCATGGCTACACCTTC
CASSIGGGLPHGYTF
>TRBD2|NA|TRBJ2-5|TRBV29-1
TGCAGCGTTGAGGGGCCGACTAGCGGGAGTGGGGAGACCCAGTACTTC
CSVEGPTSGSGETQYF
>NA|NA|TRBJ1-5|TRBV11-2
TGTGCCAGCAGCGGATACAGCAATCAGCCCCAGCATTTT
CASSGYSNQPQHF
>TRBD1|NA|TRBJ2-7|TRBV9
TGTGCCAGCAGCGTAGGAAAACAGGGGGCCTACGAGCAGTACTTC
CASSVGKQGAYEQYF
>TRBD2|NA|TRBJ2-5|TRBV7-3
TGTGCCAGCAGCTTGGGGACGGGAGGGATGGAGACCCAGTACTTC
CASSLGTGGMETQYF
>TRBD1|NA|TRBJ2-3|TRBV28
TGTGCCAGCACACCGGGACAGGGGGCGAGGGCAGATACGCAGTATTTT
CASTPGQGARADTQYF
>TRBD1|once|TRBJ1-2|TRBV28
TGTGCCAGCAGCCTACTGGGGACAGGGAGGGATGGCTACACCTTC
CASSLLGTGRDGYTF
>NA|NA|TRBJ2-1|TRBV28
TGTGCCAGCTCCCCTCTCCCCAGTCCCTACAATGAGCAGTTCTTC
CASSPLPSPYNEQFF
>TRBD2|NA|TRBJ2-7|TRBV28
TGTGCCAGCAGTATGGATAGCGGGAGCTCCTACGAGCAGTACTTC
CASSMDSGSSYEQYF
>TRBD2|once|TRBJ2-1|TRBV7-9
TGTGCCAGCAGCTTAGCCGCGGGAGGCCCCAATGAGCAGTTCTTC
CASSLAAGGPNEQFF
>TRBD1|NA|TRBJ2-7|TRBV27
TGTGCCACCCGTCCGGGCCCGGGACAGGGGGTCTACGAGCAGTACTTC
CATRPGPGQGVYEQYF
>TRBD1|NA|TRBJ1-1|TRBV6-6
TGTGCCAGCAACATACAGGGGGCAGGGAACACTGAAGCTTTCTTT
CASNIQGAGNTEAFF
>NA|once|TRBJ1-1|TRBV6-5
TGTGCCAGCAGTTATTGGGGGGCCCCTGAAGCTTTCTTT
CASSYWGAPEAFF
>TRBD1|NA|TRBJ1-2|TRBV4-1
TGCGCCAGCAGCCAAGGACAGGGTGGAGGCTATGGCTACACCTTC
CASSQGQGGGYGYTF
>TRBD1|NA|TRBJ2-3|TRBV2
TGTGCCAGCAGTGAGATGGACAGGGGGCTACAAGATACGCAGTATTTT
CASSEMDRGLQDTQYF
>TRBD2|NA|TRBJ2-5|TRBV11-2
TGTGCCAGCAGCTTATTGCGGGAGGGCGATGAGACCCAGTACTTC
CASSLLREGDETQYF